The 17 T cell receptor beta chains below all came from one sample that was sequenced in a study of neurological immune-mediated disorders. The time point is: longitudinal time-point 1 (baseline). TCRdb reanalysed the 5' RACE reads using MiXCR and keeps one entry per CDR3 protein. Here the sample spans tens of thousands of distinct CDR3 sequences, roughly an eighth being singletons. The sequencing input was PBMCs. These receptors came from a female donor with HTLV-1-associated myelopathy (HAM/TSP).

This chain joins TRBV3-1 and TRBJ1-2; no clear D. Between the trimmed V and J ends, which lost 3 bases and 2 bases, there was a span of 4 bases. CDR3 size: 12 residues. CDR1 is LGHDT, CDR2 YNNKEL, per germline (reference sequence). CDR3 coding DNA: TGTGCCAGCAGCCAGGTCAACTATGGCTACACCTTC. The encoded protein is CASSQVNYGYTF.

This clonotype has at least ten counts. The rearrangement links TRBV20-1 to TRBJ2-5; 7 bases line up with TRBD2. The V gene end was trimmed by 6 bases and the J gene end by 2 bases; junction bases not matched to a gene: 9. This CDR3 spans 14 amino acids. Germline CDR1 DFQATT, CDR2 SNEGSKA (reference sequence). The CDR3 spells CSAVGVAGQETQYF. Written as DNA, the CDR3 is TGCAGTGCGGTGGGAGTAGCGGGTCAAGAGACCCAGTACTTC.

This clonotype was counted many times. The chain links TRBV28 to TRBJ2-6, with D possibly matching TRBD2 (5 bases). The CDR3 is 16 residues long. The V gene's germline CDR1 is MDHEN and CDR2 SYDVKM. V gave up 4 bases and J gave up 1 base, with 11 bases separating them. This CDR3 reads CASSSEGTSGANVLTF. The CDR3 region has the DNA TGTGCCAGCAGTTCAGAGGGAACGTCTGGGGCCAACGTCCTGACTTTC.

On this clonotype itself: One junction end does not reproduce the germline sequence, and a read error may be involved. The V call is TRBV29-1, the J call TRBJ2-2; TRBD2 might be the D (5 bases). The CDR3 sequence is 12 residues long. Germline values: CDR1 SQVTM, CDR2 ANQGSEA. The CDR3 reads CSVVRGTGELVF. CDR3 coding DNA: TGCAGCGTTGTGAGAGGAACCGGGGAGCTGGTTTTT.

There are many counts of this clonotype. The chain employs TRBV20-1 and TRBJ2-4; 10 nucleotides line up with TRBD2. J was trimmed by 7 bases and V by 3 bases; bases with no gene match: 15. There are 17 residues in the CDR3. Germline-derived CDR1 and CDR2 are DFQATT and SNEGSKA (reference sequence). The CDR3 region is CSARVGSGGVAGNIQYF. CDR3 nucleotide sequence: TGCAGTGCTAGGGTCGGAAGCGGGGGGGTAGCGGGTAACATTCAGTACTTC.

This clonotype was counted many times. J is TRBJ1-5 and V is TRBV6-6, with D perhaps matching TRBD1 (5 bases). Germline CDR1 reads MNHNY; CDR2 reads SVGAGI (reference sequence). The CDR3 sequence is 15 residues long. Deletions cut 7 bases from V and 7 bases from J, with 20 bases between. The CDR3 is CASNPTGTSRQPQHF. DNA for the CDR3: TGTGCCAGCAACCCTACAGGAACTAGCAGACAGCCCCAGCATTTT.

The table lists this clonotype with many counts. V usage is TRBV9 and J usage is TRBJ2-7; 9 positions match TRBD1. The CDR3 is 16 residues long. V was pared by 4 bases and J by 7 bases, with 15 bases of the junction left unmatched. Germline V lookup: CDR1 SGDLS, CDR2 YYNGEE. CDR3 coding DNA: TGTGCCAGCAGCCAGCTTGAGGGACAGGGACGCGGGGAGCAGTACTTC. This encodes CASSQLEGQGRGEQYF.

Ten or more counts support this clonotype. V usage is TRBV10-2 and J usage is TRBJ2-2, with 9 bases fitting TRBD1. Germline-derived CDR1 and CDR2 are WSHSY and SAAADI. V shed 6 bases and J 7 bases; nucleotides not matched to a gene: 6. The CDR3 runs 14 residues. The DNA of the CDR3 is TGCGCCAGCAGGCCGACAGGGGGAGGCGGGGAGCTGTTTTTT. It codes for CASRPTGGGGELFF.

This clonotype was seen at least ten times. CDR3 loop: CASSLVRAGGWYEQYF. The CDR3 DNA reads TGTGCCAGCAGCTTAGTTCGGGCAGGGGGCTGGTACGAGCAGTACTTC. The V call is TRBV7-8, the J call TRBJ2-7; the match to TRBD1 covers 8 bases. V shed 1 base and J 4 bases; nucleotides not matched to a gene: 9. The V gene's germline CDR1 is SGHVS and CDR2 FQNEAQ. CDR3 length: 16 residues.

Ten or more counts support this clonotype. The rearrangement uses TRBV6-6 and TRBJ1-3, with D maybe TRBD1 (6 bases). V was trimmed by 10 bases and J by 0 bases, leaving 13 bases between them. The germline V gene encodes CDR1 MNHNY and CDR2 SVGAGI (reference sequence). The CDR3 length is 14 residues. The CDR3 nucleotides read TGTGCCATCCGAAGGGGGACCTCTGGAAACACCATATATTTT. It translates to CAIRRGTSGNTIYF.

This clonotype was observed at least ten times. The CDR3 loop is CSASPGRNNQPQHF. CDR3 nucleotides: TGCAGTGCTTCCCCGGGACGGAATAATCAGCCCCAGCATTTT. The V call is TRBV20-1, the J call TRBJ1-5, with D perhaps matching TRBD1 (5 bases). This CDR3 spans 14 amino acids. Germline values: CDR1 DFQATT, CDR2 SNEGSKA (reference sequence). V was cut by 5 bases and J by 4 bases, with 15 bases left in between.

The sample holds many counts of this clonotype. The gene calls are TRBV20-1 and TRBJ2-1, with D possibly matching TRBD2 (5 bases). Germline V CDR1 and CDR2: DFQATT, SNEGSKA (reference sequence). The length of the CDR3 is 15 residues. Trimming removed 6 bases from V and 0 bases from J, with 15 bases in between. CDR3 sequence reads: CSAAPRGRSYNEQFF. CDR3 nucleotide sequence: TGCAGTGCGGCTCCGAGAGGGCGCTCCTACAATGAGCAGTTCTTC.

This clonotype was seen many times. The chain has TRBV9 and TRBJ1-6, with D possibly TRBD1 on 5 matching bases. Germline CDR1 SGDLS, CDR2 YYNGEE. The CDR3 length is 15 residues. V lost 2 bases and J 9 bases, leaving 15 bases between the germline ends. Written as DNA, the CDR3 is TGTGCCAGCAGCGTTAGCCCCGGGGCAGGTTCACCCCTCCACTTT. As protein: CASSVSPGAGSPLHF.

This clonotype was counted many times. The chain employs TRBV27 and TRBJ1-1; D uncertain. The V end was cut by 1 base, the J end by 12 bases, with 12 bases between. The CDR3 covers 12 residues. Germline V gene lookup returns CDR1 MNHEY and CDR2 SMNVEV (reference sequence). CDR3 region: CASSLFFGGPFF. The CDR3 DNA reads TGTGCCAGCAGTTTATTTTTCGGAGGGCCTTTCTTT.

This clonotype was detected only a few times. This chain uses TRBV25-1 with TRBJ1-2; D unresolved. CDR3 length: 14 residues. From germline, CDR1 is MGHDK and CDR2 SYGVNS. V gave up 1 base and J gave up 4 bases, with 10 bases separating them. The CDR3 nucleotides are TGTGCCAGCAGTGAATTAAACAGCTTCTATGGCTACACCTTC. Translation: CASSELNSFYGYTF.

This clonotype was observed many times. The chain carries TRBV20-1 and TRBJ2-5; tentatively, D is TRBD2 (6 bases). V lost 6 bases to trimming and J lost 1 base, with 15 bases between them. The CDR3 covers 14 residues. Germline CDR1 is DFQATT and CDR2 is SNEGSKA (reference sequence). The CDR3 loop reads CSAKGGDGQETQYF. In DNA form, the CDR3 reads TGCAGTGCCAAAGGAGGGGACGGCCAAGAGACCCAGTACTTC.

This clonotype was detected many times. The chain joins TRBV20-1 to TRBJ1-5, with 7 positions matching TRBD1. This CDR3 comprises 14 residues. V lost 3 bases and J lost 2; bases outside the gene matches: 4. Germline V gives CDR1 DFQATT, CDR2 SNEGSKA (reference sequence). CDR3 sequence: CSASPQGGNQPQHF. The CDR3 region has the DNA TGCAGTGCTAGCCCGCAGGGGGGCAATCAGCCCCAGCATTTT.